This TCR beta chain stems from a study of T and B cells in COVID-19 patients. The wider study: About 90% of the roughly 20 active-infection patients had comorbidities associated with unfavorable COVID-19 outcome.

Each TRB amplification used roughly 250-550 ng of genomic DNA from blood. Multiplex PCR with BIOMED2 TRB-A/B primer pools amplified TRB rearrangements. TCRdb re-called the multiplex PCR reads with MiXCR, one entry per CDR3 protein. Among over a thousand distinct CDR3 sequences listed, roughly 25% were seen once. This clonotype has just a few counts. CDR3 length equals 15 residues. The ends were cut back, 1 base at V and 5 bases at J, with 17 bases in the middle. Germline V gene sequence: CDR1 DFQATT, CDR2 SNEGSKA (reference sequence). Input material: blood. The rearrangement uses TRBV20-1 and TRBJ2-5; D gene ambiguous. This clonotype originated in a human donor with active COVID-19. CDR3: CSARGVGRRRETQYF. Written as DNA, the CDR3 is TGCAGTGCTAGAGGGGTAGGTCGCCGGCGTGAGACCCAGTACTTC.